The present T cell receptor (beta chain) was sequenced within a study of CD8+ T cells in alopecia areata. Study information: Tofacitinib continued for 6 to 18 months and was then withheld for 6 months. Study-wide results and caveats: Scalp clonality and expanded CD8+ clones among the top 100 were significantly decreased by tofacitinib. It was less clear whether patients shared TCRs than it was in mice, possibly because of HLA.

Reverse transcribed after extraction, RNA yielded cDNA as the sequencing template. Only in-frame clones appear in the TCRdb table, and some are missing; sequencing was by immunoSEQ multiplex PCR. The sample gives 90,000 or so clones, roughly 46% of which show up once; around 19% is in the top ten. The treatment is: oral pan-JAK inhibitor, 5-10 mg twice daily. This clone was recorded a few times. Its antigen is undetermined. Specimen: CD8+ T cells sorted from blood, collected at week 24, from a patient treated with tofacitinib. This receptor was obtained from a human donor with alopecia areata.

CDR3 sequence reads: CSGSGGAYNEQFF. The CDR3 nucleotides are TGCAGCGGCAGCGGGGGTGCCTACAATGAGCAGTTCTTC. The genes are TRBV29-1 and TRBJ2-1; the match to TRBD2 covers 8 bases. CDR1 and CDR2 (germline): SQVTM, ANQGSEA. The CDR3 sequence is 13 residues long. The V segment lost 7 bases and the J segment 2 bases; nucleotides outside the gene matches: 4.